This T cell receptor beta chain appears in the sequencing data of a study of cytomegalovirus exposure and HLA in healthy donors. PCR involved 60 Vbeta and 13 Jbeta primers. Produced via immunoSEQ multiplex PCR; TCRdb's table is partial and in-frame only. The repertoire includes more than 80,000 clones, roughly three quarters of them detected once, and roughly 19% sits in the top ten. This clone was counted once. Germline V gives CDR1 MDHEN, CDR2 SYDVKM. Trimming cost V 3 bases and J 9 bases; bases outside gene matches: 12. The length of the CDR3 is 16 residues. This chain joins TRBV28 and TRBJ2-1; 9 bases are shared with TRBD1. The source of this sequence is a woman between 55 and 75 years old in good health and CMV-seropositive. Specimen: PBMCs. CDR3 DNA sequence: TGTGCCAGCAGTTTCGAGCTAGGGACAGGGAGCAGTGAGCAGTTCTTC. It translates to CASSFELGTGSSEQFF.